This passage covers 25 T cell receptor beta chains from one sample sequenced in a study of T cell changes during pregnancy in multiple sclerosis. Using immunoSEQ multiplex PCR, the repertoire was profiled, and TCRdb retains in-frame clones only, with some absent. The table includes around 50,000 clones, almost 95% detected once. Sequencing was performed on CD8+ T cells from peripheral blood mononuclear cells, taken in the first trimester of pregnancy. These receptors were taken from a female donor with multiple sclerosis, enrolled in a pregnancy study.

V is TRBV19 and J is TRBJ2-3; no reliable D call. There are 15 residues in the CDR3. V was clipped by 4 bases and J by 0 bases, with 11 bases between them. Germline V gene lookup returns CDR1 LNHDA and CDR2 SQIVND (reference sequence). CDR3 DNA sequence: TGTGCCAGTAGTACCCCGATCGGGAGCACAGATACGCAGTATTTT. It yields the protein CASSTPIGSTDTQYF.

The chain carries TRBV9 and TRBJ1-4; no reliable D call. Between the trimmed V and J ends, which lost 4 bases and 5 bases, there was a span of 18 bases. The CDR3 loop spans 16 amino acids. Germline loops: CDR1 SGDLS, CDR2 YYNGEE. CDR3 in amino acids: CASSTHLEGENEKLFF. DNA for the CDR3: TGTGCCAGCAGCACCCATTTGGAGGGCGAAAATGAAAAACTGTTTTTT. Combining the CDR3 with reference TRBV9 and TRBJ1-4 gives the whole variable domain DSGVTQTPKHLITATGQRVTLRCSPRSGDLSVYWYQQSLDQGLQFLIQYYNGEERAKGNILERFSAQQFPDLHSELNLSSLELGDSALYFCASSTHLEGENEKLFFGSGTQLSVL.

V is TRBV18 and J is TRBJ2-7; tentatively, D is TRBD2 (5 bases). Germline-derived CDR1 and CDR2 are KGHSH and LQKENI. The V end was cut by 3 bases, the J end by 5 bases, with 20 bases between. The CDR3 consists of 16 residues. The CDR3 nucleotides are TGTGCCAGCTCACCCCCGGGCAGTGGGTTGGAGGACGAGCAGTACTTC. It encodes CASSPPGSGLEDEQYF. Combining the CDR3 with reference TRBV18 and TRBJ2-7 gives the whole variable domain NAGVMQNPRHLVRRRGQEARLRCSPMKGHSHVYWYRQLPEEGLKFMVYLQKENIIDESGMPKERFSAEFPKEGPSILRIQQVVRGDSAAYFCASSPPGSGLEDEQYFGPGTRLTVT.

The CDR3 DNA reads TGTGCCAGCAGTTACGTGGCAGGGCTCGAGCAGTTCTTC. Amino acids: CASSYVAGLEQFF. V usage is TRBV6-6 and J usage is TRBJ2-1; a possible D gene is TRBD1 (5 bases). Trimming took 2 bases from V and 10 from J, leaving 12 bases between them. The length of the CDR3 is 13 residues. Germline CDR1 MNHNY, CDR2 SVGAGI (reference sequence).

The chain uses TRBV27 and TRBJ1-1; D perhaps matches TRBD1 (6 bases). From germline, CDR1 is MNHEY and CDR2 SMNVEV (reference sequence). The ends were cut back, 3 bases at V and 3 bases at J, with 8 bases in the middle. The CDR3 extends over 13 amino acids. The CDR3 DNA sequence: TGTGCCAGCAGTTTTCAGGGGCACACTGAAGCTTTCTTT. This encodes CASSFQGHTEAFF.

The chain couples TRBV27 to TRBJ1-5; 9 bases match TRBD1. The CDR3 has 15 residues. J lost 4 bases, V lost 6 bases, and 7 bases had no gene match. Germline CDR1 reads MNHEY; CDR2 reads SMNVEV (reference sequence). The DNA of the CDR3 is TGTGCCAGCAGATTACAGGGGGCGGGTAATCAGCCCCAGCATTTT. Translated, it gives CASRLQGAGNQPQHF.

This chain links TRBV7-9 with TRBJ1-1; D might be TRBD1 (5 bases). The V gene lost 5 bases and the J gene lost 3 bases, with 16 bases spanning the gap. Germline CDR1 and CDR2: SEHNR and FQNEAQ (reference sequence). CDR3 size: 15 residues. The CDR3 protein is CASSRSDGGDTEAFF. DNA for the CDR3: TGTGCCAGCAGCCGGTCGGACGGGGGGGACACTGAAGCTTTCTTT. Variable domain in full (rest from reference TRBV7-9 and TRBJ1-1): DTGVSQNPRHKITKRGQNVTFRCDPISEHNRLYWYRQTLGQGPEFLTYFQNEAQLEKSRLLSDRFSAERPKGSFSTLEIQRTEQGDSAMYLCASSRSDGGDTEAFFGQGTRLTVV.

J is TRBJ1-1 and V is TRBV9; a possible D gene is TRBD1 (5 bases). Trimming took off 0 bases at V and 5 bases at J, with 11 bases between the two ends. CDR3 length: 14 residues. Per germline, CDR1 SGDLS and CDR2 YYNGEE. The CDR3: CASSVGGVRTEAFF. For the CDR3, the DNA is TGTGCCAGCAGCGTAGGGGGGGTAAGGACTGAAGCTTTCTTT.

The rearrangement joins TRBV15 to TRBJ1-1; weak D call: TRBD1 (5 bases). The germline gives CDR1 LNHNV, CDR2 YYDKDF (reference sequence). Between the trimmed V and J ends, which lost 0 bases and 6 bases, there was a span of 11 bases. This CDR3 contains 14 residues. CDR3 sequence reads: CATSRDQGAAEAFF. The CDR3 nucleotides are TGTGCCACCAGCAGAGATCAAGGGGCCGCTGAAGCTTTCTTT. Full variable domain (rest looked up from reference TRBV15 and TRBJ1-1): DAMVIQNPRYQVTQFGKPVTLSCSQTLNHNVMYWYQQKSSQAPKLLFHYYDKDFNNEADTPDNFQSRRPNTSFCFLDIRSPGLGDTAMYLCATSRDQGAAEAFFGQGTRLTVV.

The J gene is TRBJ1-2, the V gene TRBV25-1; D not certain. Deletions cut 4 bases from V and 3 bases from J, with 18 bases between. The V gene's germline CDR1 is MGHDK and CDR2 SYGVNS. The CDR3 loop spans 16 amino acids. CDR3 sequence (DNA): TGTGCCAGCAGTGGGGAGCGGACTCTATTCGACTATGGCTACACCTTC. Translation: CASSGERTLFDYGYTF.

The DNA for the CDR3 is TGTGCCAGCAGTTACTCGAATGGCGGGGTCTTGGGCTACACCTTC. This codes for CASSYSNGGVLGYTF. V gene TRBV6-5 combines with J gene TRBJ1-2; D unclear. Germline V CDR1 and CDR2: MNHEY, SVGAGI. CDR3 length equals 15 residues. Trimming cost V 0 bases and J 8 bases, with 16 bases left between them.

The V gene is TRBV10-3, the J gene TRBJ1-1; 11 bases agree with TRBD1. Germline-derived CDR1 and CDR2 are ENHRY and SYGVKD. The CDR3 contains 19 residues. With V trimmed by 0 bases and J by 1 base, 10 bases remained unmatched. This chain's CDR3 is CAISESLAGTGGTNTEAFF. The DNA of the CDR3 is TGTGCCATCAGTGAGTCGCTAGCAGGGACAGGGGGTACGAACACTGAAGCTTTCTTT.

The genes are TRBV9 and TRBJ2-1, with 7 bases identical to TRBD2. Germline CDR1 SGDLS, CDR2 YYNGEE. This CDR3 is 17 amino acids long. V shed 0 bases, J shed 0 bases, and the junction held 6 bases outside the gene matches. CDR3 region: CASSVATGGSSYNEQFF. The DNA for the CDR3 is TGTGCCAGCAGCGTAGCTACAGGCGGGAGCTCCTACAATGAGCAGTTCTTC.

CDR3 in amino acids: CASSLVSGGTEAFF. The CDR3 DNA reads TGTGCCAGCAGCTTGGTTTCGGGGGGCACTGAAGCTTTCTTT. This chain connects TRBV5-4 to TRBJ1-1; the D gene is possibly TRBD1 (5 bases). Germline assignment: CDR1 SGHNT and CDR2 YYREEE (reference sequence). Trimming removed 0 bases at V and 4 bases at J, with 10 bases between. CDR3 length equals 14 residues.

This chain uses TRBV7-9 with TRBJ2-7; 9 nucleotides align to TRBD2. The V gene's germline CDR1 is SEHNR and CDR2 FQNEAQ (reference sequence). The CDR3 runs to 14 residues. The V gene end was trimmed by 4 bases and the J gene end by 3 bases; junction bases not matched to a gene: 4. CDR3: CASSSSGRNYEQYF. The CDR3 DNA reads TGTGCCAGCAGCTCAAGCGGGAGGAACTACGAGCAGTACTTC.

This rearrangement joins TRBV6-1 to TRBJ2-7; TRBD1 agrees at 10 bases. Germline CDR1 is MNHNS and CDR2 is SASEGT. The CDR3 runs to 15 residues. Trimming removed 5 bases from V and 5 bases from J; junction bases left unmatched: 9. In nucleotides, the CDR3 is TGTGCCAGCAGTCGAAAGGACAGGGGGTATGACGAGCAGTACTTC. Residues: CASSRKDRGYDEQYF.

CDR3 bases: TGTGCCAGCAGTTTCCCTAGCGGGAGTAGTTGGACCACAGATACGCAGTATTTT. Its protein product is CASSFPSGSSWTTDTQYF. V and J are TRBV28 and TRBJ2-3, with TRBD2 matching over 10 bases. After removal of 3 bases from V and 2 bases from J, the junction contained 11 bases not matched to a gene. The CDR3 extends over 18 amino acids. Germline-derived CDR1 and CDR2 are MDHEN and SYDVKM. Complete variable domain (other parts from reference TRBV28 and TRBJ2-3): DVKVTQSSRYLVKRTGEKVFLECVQDMDHENMFWYRQDPGLGLRLIYFSYDVKMKEKGDIPEGYSVSREKKERFSLILESASTNQTSMYLCASSFPSGSSWTTDTQYFGPGTRLTVL.

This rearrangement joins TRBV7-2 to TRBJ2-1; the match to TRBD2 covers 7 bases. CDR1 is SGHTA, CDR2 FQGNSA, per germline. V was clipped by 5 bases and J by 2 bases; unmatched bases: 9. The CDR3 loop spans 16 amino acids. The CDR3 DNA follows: TGTGCCAGCAGCCGAGGGAGGGCCCAAGCCTACAATGAGCAGTTCTTC. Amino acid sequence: CASSRGRAQAYNEQFF.

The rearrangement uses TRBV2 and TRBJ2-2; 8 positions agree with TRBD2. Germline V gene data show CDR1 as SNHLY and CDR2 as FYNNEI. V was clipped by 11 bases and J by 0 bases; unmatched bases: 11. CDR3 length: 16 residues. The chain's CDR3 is CAGSGAGGTNTGELFF. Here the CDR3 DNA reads TGTGCCGGATCGGGGGCGGGAGGAACGAACACCGGGGAGCTGTTTTTT.

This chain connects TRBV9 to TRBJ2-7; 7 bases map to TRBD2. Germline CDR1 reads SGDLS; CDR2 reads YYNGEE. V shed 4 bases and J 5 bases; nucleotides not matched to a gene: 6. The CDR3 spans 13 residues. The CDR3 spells CASSPWTSNEQYF. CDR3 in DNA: TGTGCCAGCAGCCCGTGGACTAGTAACGAGCAGTACTTC.

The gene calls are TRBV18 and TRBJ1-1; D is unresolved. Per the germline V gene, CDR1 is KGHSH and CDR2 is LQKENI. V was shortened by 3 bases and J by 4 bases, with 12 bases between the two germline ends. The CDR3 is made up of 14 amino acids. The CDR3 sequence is CASSPVIRSTEAFF. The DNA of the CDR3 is TGTGCCAGCTCACCGGTCATTCGCAGCACTGAAGCTTTCTTT.

The CDR3 sequence is CATSRDRGGQRNTEAFF. DNA for the CDR3: TGTGCCACCAGCAGAGATCGGGGGGGGCAAAGGAACACTGAAGCTTTCTTT. The genes are TRBV15 and TRBJ1-1; the D gene is possibly TRBD1 (6 bases). Germline CDR1 and CDR2: LNHNV and YYDKDF (reference sequence). The CDR3 is 17 residues long. Trimming left V 0 bases short and J 1 base short, with 15 bases between.

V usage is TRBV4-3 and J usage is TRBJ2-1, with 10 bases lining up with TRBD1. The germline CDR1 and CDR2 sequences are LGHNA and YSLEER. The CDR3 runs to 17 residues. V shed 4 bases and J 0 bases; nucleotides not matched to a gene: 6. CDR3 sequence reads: CASSPTRTGGSYNEQFF. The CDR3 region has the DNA TGCGCCAGCAGCCCGACCAGGACAGGGGGCTCCTACAATGAGCAGTTCTTC.

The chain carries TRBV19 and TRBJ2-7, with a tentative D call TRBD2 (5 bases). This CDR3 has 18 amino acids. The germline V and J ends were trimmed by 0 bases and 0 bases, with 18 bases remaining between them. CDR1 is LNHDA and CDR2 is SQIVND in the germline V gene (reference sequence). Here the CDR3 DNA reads TGTGCCAGTAGTATAGATCCGGGAACCCCATGGACCTCCTACGAGCAGTACTTC. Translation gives CASSIDPGTPWTSYEQYF.

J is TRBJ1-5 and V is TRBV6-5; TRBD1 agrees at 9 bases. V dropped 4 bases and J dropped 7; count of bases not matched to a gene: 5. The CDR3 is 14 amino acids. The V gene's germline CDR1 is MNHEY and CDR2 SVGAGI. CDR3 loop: CASSWTGVDQPQHF. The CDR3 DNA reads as TGTGCCAGCAGTTGGACAGGGGTTGACCAGCCCCAGCATTTT.